The 23 T cell receptor beta chains listed next were all sequenced from one sample in a study of T-cell memory formation after mild COVID-19. TCRdb processed the 5' RACE reads anew with MiXCR; each CDR3 protein has one entry. The sample lists 450,000 to 650,000 distinct CDR3 sequences, about 20% occurring once. Sequencing input: PBMCs or a T cell subset sorted from them (not recorded which). Receptors originate from an adult woman who had mild COVID-19 (a few samples of this study predate the infection). Cell type and time point are not known.

This clonotype was detected a few times. The gene calls are TRBV6-2 or TRBV6-3 and TRBJ2-7, with unresolved D. This CDR3 region has 13 residues. V lost 4 bases to trimming and J lost 3 bases, with 10 bases between them. Germline V gives CDR1 MNHEY, CDR2 SVGEGT. CDR3 sequence: CASSFGFLYEQYF. In nucleotides, the CDR3 is TGTGCCAGCAGTTTTGGGTTCCTCTACGAGCAGTACTTC.

This clonotype was counted between two and nine times. The rearrangement uses TRBV6-5 and TRBJ2-4; 11 bases map to TRBD2. Germline V gene lookup returns CDR1 MNHEY and CDR2 SVGAGI. CDR3 length equals 15 residues. V gave up 8 bases and J gave up 6 bases; unmatched junction bases: 9. The CDR3 DNA sequence: TGTGCCAGCTCTCCGGGACTAGCGGTGCCAAACATTCAGTACTTC. Translation: CASSPGLAVPNIQYF.

In this sample, this clonotype turned up a few times. This chain links TRBV5-1 with TRBJ2-1; D unresolved. Trimming removed 0 bases from V and 0 bases from J, with 13 bases in between. The CDR3 length is 17 residues. Germline values: CDR1 SGHRS, CDR2 YFSETQ. For the CDR3, the DNA is TGCGCCAGCAGCTTGGTAGGCCCCCTAAGCTCCTACAATGAGCAGTTCTTC. Amino acids: CASSLVGPLSSYNEQFF.

The J gene is TRBJ2-1, the V gene TRBV12-3 or TRBV12-4, with 7 bases fitting TRBD2. The CDR3 loop spans 18 amino acids. The J segment lost 2 bases and the V segment lost 2 bases, leaving 12 bases of the junction unmatched. CDR3 DNA sequence: TGTGCCAGCAGTTTATCGGGTCCGAGGGAGGGGACCTACAATGAGCAGTTCTTC. It yields the protein CASSLSGPREGTYNEQFF.

In its sample, this clonotype was seen a few times. J is TRBJ2-2 and V is TRBV12-3 or TRBV12-4; 14 nucleotides align to TRBD2. There are 18 residues in the CDR3. V trimming: 5 bases; J trimming: 5 bases; junction bases outside the gene matches: 10. CDR3 residues: CASSRPGLAGVGTGELFF. The CDR3 region has the DNA TGTGCCAGCAGTCGTCCGGGACTAGCGGGAGTAGGAACCGGGGAGCTGTTTTTT.

Only one count was recorded for this clonotype. The gene calls are TRBV6-1 and TRBJ1-5; the D gene is possibly TRBD1 (6 bases). This CDR3 contains 16 residues. Germline V gene lookup returns CDR1 MNHNS and CDR2 SASEGT. The V end lost 1 base, the J end lost 2 bases, and 12 bases lay between the germline ends. CDR3 residues: CASSEDGGLRNQPQHF. The CDR3 DNA is TGTGCCAGCAGTGAAGATGGGGGCCTTCGCAATCAGCCCCAGCATTTT.

This clonotype was counted once. The chain carries TRBV3-1 and TRBJ2-7; D gene uncertain. This CDR3 region has 13 residues. Trimming took off 4 bases at V and 5 bases at J, with 12 bases between the two ends. Germline V gene data show CDR1 as LGHDT and CDR2 as YNNKEL (reference sequence). The CDR3, as DNA: TGTGCCAGCAGCCGTGGCAAGATCAACGAGCAGTACTTC. Translated, it gives CASSRGKINEQYF.

Only a few counts were recorded for this clonotype. The chain couples TRBV4-3 to TRBJ1-6, with D possibly TRBD1 on 6 matching bases. This CDR3 has 13 residues. The germline V and J ends were trimmed by 8 bases and 5 bases, with 10 bases remaining between them. Germline lookup yields CDR1 LGHNA and CDR2 YSLEER. CDR3 residues: CASGGTHNSPLHF. The CDR3 region has the DNA TGCGCCAGCGGCGGGACACATAATTCACCCCTCCACTTT.

This chain uses TRBV7-3 with TRBJ2-1; D may be TRBD1 or TRBD2 (5 bases each). This CDR3 is built from 15 residues. The V end lost 5 bases, the J end lost 5 bases, and 16 bases lay between the germline ends. The germline gives CDR1 SGHTA, CDR2 FQGTGA. In DNA form, the CDR3 reads TGTGCCAGCAGCCTCAACCCCGGGACCCACAATGAGCAGTTCTTC. Amino acids: CASSLNPGTHNEQFF.

This clonotype was seen only a few times. V and J are TRBV7-3 and TRBJ2-3, with 8 nucleotides matching TRBD2. Germline CDR1 reads SGHTA; CDR2 reads FQGTGA. V lost 1 base, J lost 0 bases, and 6 bases stayed unmatched. The CDR3 contains 17 residues. The CDR3 bases are TGTGCCAGCAGCTTAAACGGGGGGGCTTCCAGCACAGATACGCAGTATTTT. Translation gives CASSLNGGASSTDTQYF. The variable domain in full, completed from reference TRBV7-3 and TRBJ2-3, reads GAGVSQTPSNKVTEKGKYVELRCDPISGHTALYWYRQSLGQGPEFLIYFQGTGAADDSGLPNDRFFAVRPEGSVSTLKIQRTERGDSAVYLCASSLNGGASSTDTQYFGPGTRLTVL.

This clonotype was counted between two and nine times. V is TRBV5-5 and J is TRBJ1-2; weak D call: TRBD1 (6 bases). Between the trimmed V and J ends, which lost 4 bases and 4 bases, there was a span of 17 bases. The CDR3 runs to 15 residues. Germline CDR1 SGHKS, CDR2 YYEKEE (reference sequence). CDR3 residues: CASSTNGGLSYGYTF. The CDR3 nucleotides are TGTGCCAGCAGCACCAATGGGGGGCTTAGCTATGGCTACACCTTC.

The chain carries TRBV7-6 and TRBJ1-3; the D is unclear. The germline gives CDR1 SGHVS, CDR2 FNYEAQ. The CDR3 is 15 residues long. Trimming cost V 5 bases and J 3 bases, with 14 bases left between them. The CDR3 DNA reads TGTGCCAGCAGCCAAGCAACGGGGTTTGGAAACACCATATATTTT. This codes for CASSQATGFGNTIYF.

There are a few counts of this clonotype. V and J are TRBV3-1 and TRBJ2-1; 7 nucleotides align to TRBD2. CDR3 length equals 16 residues. V lost 2 bases and J lost 2; bases outside the gene matches: 6. Germline V lookup: CDR1 LGHDT, CDR2 YNNKEL (reference sequence). Here the CDR3 reads CASSQLGGGAYNEQFF. The CDR3 DNA is TGTGCCAGCAGCCAACTTGGCGGGGGAGCCTACAATGAGCAGTTCTTC.

The chain couples TRBV6-2 or TRBV6-3 to TRBJ2-7, with unresolved D. The CDR3 spans 15 residues. The germline V gene encodes CDR1 MNHEY and CDR2 SVGEGT. The V end lost 5 bases, the J end lost 2 bases, and 16 bases lay between the germline ends. As DNA, the CDR3 is TGTGCCAGCAGTGCCTCCCCCAGCTGGACCTACGAGCAGTACTTC. Its protein product is CASSASPSWTYEQYF.

This clonotype came up a few times. V gene TRBV5-1 combines with J gene TRBJ2-3, with 9 bases identical to TRBD2. CDR1 is SGHRS, CDR2 YFSETQ, per germline. The CDR3 runs 15 residues. V lost 4 bases to trimming and J lost 5 bases; unmatched junction nucleotides: 8. The chain's CDR3 is CASSNIAGVKDTQYF. In nucleotides, the CDR3 is TGCGCCAGCAGCAACATAGCGGGAGTAAAAGATACGCAGTATTTT.

This clonotype came up once. The J gene is TRBJ1-3, the V gene TRBV29-1; TRBD1 aligns across 9 bases. CDR1 SQVTM and CDR2 ANQGSEA come from the germline V gene. CDR3 length: 12 residues. Trimming cost V 6 bases and J 12 bases; bases outside gene matches: 9. The CDR3 region has the DNA TGCAGCGTCCGGGACAGGGACAGTATCATATATTTT. As protein: CSVRDRDSIIYF.

V and J are TRBV15 and TRBJ2-2; either TRBD1 or TRBD2 may fit D (6 bases each). The CDR3 extends over 17 amino acids. V was trimmed by 3 bases and J by 0 bases, leaving 14 bases between them. Germline lookup yields CDR1 LNHNV and CDR2 YYDKDF (reference sequence). The CDR3 spells CATSSPLGGSNTGELFF. The CDR3 DNA reads TGTGCCACCAGCAGTCCCCTAGGGGGGTCGAACACCGGGGAGCTGTTTTTT.

This chain joins TRBV7-6 and TRBJ2-5; TRBD2 is a possible D gene (5 bases). The CDR3 is made up of 15 amino acids. CDR1 SGHVS and CDR2 FNYEAQ come from the germline V gene. With 1 base removed from V and 5 bases from J, the gap between germline ends came to 14 bases. The CDR3 spells CASSLDVRVSETQYF. DNA of the CDR3: TGTGCCAGCAGCTTAGATGTGAGGGTCAGCGAGACCCAGTACTTC.

V gene TRBV4-1 combines with J gene TRBJ2-3, with 13 positions matching TRBD2. CDR3 length: 18 residues. V dropped 3 bases and J dropped 2; count of bases not matched to a gene: 8. Per the germline V gene, CDR1 is MGHRA and CDR2 is YSYEKL. The CDR3 loop reads CASSQPAGTSGATDTQYF. Written as DNA, the CDR3 is TGCGCCAGCAGCCAGCCTGCAGGGACTAGCGGGGCCACAGATACGCAGTATTTT.

The rearrangement joins TRBV5-1 to TRBJ1-2; 7 bases align to TRBD1. J lost 4 bases, V lost 0 bases, and 6 bases had no gene match. The CDR3 has 15 residues. Germline V lookup: CDR1 SGHRS, CDR2 YFSETQ. CDR3 sequence: CASSLEGQLSYGYTF. CDR3 DNA: TGCGCCAGCAGCTTGGAGGGACAGCTTTCCTATGGCTACACCTTC.

This chain connects TRBV5-5 to TRBJ1-1, with D perhaps TRBD1 (6 bases). Germline loops: CDR1 SGHKS, CDR2 YYEKEE (reference sequence). The CDR3 extends over 12 amino acids. The V and J ends lost 6 bases and 4 bases respectively, with 10 bases between them. The CDR3 sequence: CASKGDGTEAFF. The CDR3 nucleotides are TGTGCCAGCAAGGGGGATGGCACTGAAGCTTTCTTT. The complete variable domain, with remaining parts taken from reference TRBV5-5 and TRBJ1-1, reads DAGVTQSPTHLIKTRGQQVTLRCSPISGHKSVSWYQQVLGQGPQFIFQYYEKEERGRGNFPDRFSARQFPNYSSELNVNALLLGDSALYLCASKGDGTEAFFGQGTRLTVV.

This clonotype has more than one count but fewer than ten. The chain is built from TRBV18 and TRBJ2-3; the D is unclear. Germline-derived CDR1 and CDR2 are KGHSH and LQKENI. The CDR3 runs 15 residues. Trimming shortened V by 6 bases and J by 6 bases, and 19 bases separated the two germline ends. CDR3 nucleotide sequence: TGTGCCAGCTCCCCTACTTCACATCCGAGGGATACGCAGTATTTT. Translation: CASSPTSHPRDTQYF.

This clonotype has only a few counts. V and J are TRBV5-1 and TRBJ2-3; 8 bases line up with TRBD1. After removal of 4 bases from V and 0 bases from J, the junction contained 7 bases not matched to a gene. The CDR3 consists of 16 residues. Germline CDR1 is SGHRS and CDR2 is YFSETQ. This CDR3 reads CASSTGQGPSTDTQYF. In DNA form, the CDR3 reads TGCGCCAGCAGCACCGGACAGGGACCTAGCACAGATACGCAGTATTTT.